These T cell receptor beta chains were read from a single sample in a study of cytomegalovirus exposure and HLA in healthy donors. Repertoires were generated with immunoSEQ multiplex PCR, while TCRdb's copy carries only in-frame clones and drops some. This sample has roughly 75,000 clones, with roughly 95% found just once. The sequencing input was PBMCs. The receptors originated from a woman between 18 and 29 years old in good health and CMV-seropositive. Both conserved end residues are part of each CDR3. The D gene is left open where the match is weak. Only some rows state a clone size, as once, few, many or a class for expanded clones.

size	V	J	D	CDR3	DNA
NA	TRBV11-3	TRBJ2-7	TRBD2	CASSSRTSGGDPYEQYF	TGTGCCAGCAGCTCTCGGACTAGCGGGGGCGACCCCTACGAGCAGTACTTC
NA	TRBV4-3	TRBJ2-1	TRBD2	CASSQDRWTRDHEQFF	TGCGCCAGCAGCCAAGATCGGTGGACTAGGGACCATGAGCAGTTCTTC
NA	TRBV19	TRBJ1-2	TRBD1	CASTDRDDGYTF	TGTGCCAGTACCGACAGGGATGATGGCTACACCTTC
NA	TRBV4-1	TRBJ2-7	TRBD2	CASSQGLAGVSYEQYF	TGCGCCAGCAGCCAGGGACTAGCGGGGGTCTCCTACGAGCAGTACTTC
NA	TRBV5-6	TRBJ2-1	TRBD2	CASSTTSGRYNEQFF	TGTGCCAGCAGCACTACTAGCGGGCGCTACAATGAGCAGTTCTTC
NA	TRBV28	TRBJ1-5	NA	CASLVGGFGQPQHF	TGTGCCAGTCTGGTCGGAGGGTTCGGTCAGCCCCAGCATTTT
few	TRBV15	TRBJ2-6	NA	CATSSDSSGANVLTF	TGTGCCACCAGCAGCGACAGCTCTGGGGCCAACGTCCTGACTTTC
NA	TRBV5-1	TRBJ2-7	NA	CASSLAQDYEQYF	TGCGCCAGCAGCTTGGCTCAGGACTACGAGCAGTACTTC
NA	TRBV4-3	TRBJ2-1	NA	CASSQSRSSYNEQFF	TGCGCCAGCAGCCAATCCCGGAGCTCCTACAATGAGCAGTTCTTC
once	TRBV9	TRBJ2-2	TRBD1	CASNTGGPNTGELFF	TGTGCCAGCAATACAGGGGGCCCGAACACCGGGGAGCTGTTTTTT
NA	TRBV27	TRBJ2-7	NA	CASSLYVSYEQYF	TGTGCCAGCAGTTTATATGTCAGCTACGAGCAGTACTTC
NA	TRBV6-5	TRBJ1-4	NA	CASSYSVNSEDEKLFF	TGTGCCAGCAGTTACTCGGTAAATAGTGAGGATGAAAAACTGTTTTTT
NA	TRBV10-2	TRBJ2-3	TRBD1	CASSPLGQGSSDTQYF	TGCGCCAGCAGTCCTCTGGGACAGGGTTCTTCAGATACGCAGTATTTT
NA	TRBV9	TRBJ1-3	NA	CASSVGSTGNTIYF	TGTGCCAGCAGCGTAGGGAGTACTGGAAACACCATATATTTT
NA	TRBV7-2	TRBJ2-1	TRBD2	CASSPQAGGRTISYNEQFF	TGTGCCAGCAGCCCACAAGCGGGAGGGCGAACAATCTCCTACAATGAGCAGTTCTTC
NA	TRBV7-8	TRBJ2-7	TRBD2	CASSLVGITSGRGNEQYF	TGTGCCAGCAGCTTAGTGGGTATAACTAGCGGGAGAGGGAACGAGCAGTACTTC
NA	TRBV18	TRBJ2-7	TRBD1	CASSPGTGGTSYEQYF	TGTGCCAGCTCACCAGGGACAGGAGGTACCTCCTACGAGCAGTACTTC
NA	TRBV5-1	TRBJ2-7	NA	CASSLGGQNYEQYF	TGCGCCAGCAGCTTGGGAGGACAGAACTACGAGCAGTACTTC
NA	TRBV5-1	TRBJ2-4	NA	CASSLSGRDGNIQYF	TGCGCCAGCAGCCTGTCTGGCAGGGATGGAAACATTCAGTACTTC
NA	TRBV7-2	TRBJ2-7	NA	CASSRTSYEQYF	TGTGCCAGCAGCAGGACTTCCTACGAGCAGTACTTC
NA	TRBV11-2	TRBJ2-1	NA	CASSHYSGEGNEQFF	TGTGCCAGCAGCCACTACTCAGGGGAAGGCAATGAGCAGTTCTTC
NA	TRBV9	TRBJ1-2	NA	CASSGPQAGQHNGYTF	TGTGCCAGCAGCGGCCCCCAAGCGGGACAACACAATGGCTACACCTTC
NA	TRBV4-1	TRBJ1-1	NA	CASSQVAGENTEAFF	TGCGCCAGCAGCCAAGTTGCCGGAGAGAACACTGAAGCTTTCTTT
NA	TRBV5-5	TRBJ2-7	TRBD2	CASSLVREGYEQYF	TGTGCCAGCAGCTTGGTCAGGGAGGGGTACGAGCAGTACTTC
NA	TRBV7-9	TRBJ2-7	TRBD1	CASSLRDSTYEQYF	TGTGCCAGCAGCCTACGGGACAGCACCTACGAGCAGTACTTC
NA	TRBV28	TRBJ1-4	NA	CASRLLTARNEKLFF	TGTGCCAGCAGATTATTGACAGCGCGTAATGAAAAACTGTTTTTT
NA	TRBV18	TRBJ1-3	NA	CASSPPITGSSGNTIYF	TGTGCCAGCTCACCACCTATAACAGGTTCCTCTGGAAACACCATATATTTT